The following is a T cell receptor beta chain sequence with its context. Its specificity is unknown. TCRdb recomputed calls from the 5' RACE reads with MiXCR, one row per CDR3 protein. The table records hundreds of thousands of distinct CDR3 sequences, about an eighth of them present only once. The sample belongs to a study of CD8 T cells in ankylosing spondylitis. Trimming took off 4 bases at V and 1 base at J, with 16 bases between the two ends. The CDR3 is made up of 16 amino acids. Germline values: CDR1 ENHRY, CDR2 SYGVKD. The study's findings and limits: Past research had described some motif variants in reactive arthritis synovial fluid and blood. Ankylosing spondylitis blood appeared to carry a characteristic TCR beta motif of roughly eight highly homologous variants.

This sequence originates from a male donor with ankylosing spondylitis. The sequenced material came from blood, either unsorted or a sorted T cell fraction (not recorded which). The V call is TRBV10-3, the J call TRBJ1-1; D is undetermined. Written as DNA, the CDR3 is TGTGCCATCAGTGGGGTCAACCTGAACCAGAACACTGAAGCTTTCTTT. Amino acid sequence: CAISGVNLNQNTEAFF.